This entry concerns a single TCR beta chain. Its specificity is not known. Sequence at one end of the junction differs from germline and may be a read error. These data are taken from a study of tumor and adjacent non-tumor tissue in lung cancer. Background on the study: The patients, 10 to 11 men and 4 to 6 women, were roughly 30 to 80 with stage I to III disease.

This sample's RNA came from whole unsorted tissue. Distant lung tissue was collected more than 3 cm away from the tumor edge. General study results and limits: Top 100 clones took a larger repertoire share in normal lung.

The library came from three nested PCR rounds adapted from ARM-PCR protocols. Each CDR3 protein is one row after TCRdb ran MiXCR on the multiplex PCR reads. The table lists over 40,000 distinct CDR3 sequences, 60% to 70% of them singletons, with 15% to 20% in the top ten. Germline loops: CDR1 WSHSY, CDR2 SAAADI. The CDR3 consists of 15 residues. This rearrangement joins TRBV10-2 to TRBJ2-3, with a possible D match to TRBD1 (6 bases). The sample was distant non-tumor lung tissue. This receptor was obtained from a woman aged 40 to 50 with non-small cell lung cancer. The DNA of the CDR3 is TGCGCCAGCAGCCCCGACAGGTCATGTACAGATACGCAATATTTT. This gives the protein CASSPDRSCTDTQYF.